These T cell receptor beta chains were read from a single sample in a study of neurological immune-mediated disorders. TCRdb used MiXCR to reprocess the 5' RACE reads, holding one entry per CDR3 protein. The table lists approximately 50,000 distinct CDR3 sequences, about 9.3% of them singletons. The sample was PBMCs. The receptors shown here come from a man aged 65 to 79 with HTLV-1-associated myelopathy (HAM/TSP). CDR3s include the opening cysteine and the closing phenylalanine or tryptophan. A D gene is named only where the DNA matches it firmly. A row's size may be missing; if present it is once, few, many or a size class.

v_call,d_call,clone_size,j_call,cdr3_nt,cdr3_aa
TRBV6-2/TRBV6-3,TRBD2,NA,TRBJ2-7,TGTGCCAGCAGTTTGACTAGCGGAGTCTACGAGCAGTACTTC,CASSLTSGVYEQYF
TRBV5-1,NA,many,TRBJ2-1,TGCGCCAGCAGCTCAAACAGTGATGAGCAGTTCTTC,CASSSNSDEQFF
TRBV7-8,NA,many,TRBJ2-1,TGTGCCAGCAGCCTTGGATGGGGCAGTACCATCGGCAATGAGCAGTTCTTC,CASSLGWGSTIGNEQFF
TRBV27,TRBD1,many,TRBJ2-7,TGTGCCAGCAGCTTTAAAGGGACAGACTACGAGCAGTACTTC,CASSFKGTDYEQYF
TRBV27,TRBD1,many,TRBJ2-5,TGTGCCAGCAGTCTGACAGGGGTCGAGACCCAGTACTTC,CASSLTGVETQYF
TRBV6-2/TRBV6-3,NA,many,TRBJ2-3,TGTGCCAGCACCTCGCAAGGACGCCTGAACACAGATACGCAGTATTTT,CASTSQGRLNTDTQYF
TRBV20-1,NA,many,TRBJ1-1,TGCAGTGCTACCCCCGTACAGGGCTGGGACACTGAAGCTTTCTTT,CSATPVQGWDTEAFF
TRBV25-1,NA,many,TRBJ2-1,TGTGCCAGCAGGCCCCCCTCAGTACCGGGCGATGAGCAGTTCTTC,CASRPPSVPGDEQFF
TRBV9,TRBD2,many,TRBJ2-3,TGTGCCAGCAGCGTAGGTAGCGGGAGGACCGCAGATACGCAGTATTTT,CASSVGSGRTADTQYF
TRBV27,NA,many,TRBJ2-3,TGTGCCAGCAGTCGGACGGGACTGGGGTATTCTGGCACAGATACGCAGTATTTT,CASSRTGLGYSGTDTQYF
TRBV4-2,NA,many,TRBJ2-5,TGTGCCAGCAGCCAACCGGGAGCTGGAGAGACCCAGTACTTC,CASSQPGAGETQYF
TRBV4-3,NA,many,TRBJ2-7,TGCGCCAGCAGCCAGTCACAGGGTTACGAGCAGTACTTC,CASSQSQGYEQYF
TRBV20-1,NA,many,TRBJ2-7,TGCAGTACTACGACCGGGACTTACTACGAGCAGTACTTC,CSTTTGTYYEQYF
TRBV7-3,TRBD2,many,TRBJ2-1,TGTGCCAGCAGCCCCCACCCTAGCGGGAGCACTAATGAGCAGTTCTTC,CASSPHPSGSTNEQFF
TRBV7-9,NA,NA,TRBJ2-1,TGTGCCAGCAGCTACTCTCGATCTTTCATGAATGAGCAGTTCTTC,CASSYSRSFMNEQFF
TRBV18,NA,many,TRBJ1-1,TGTGCCAGCTCACCAGGAGGGTCTACTGAAGCTTTCTTT,CASSPGGSTEAFF
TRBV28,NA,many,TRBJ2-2,TGTGCCAGCAGTTTGTCAGGGGTTACCGGGGAGCTGTTTTTT,CASSLSGVTGELFF
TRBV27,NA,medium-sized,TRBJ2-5,TGTGCCAGCAGCCCACAGGGCTGGGAGACCCAGTACTTC,CASSPQGWETQYF
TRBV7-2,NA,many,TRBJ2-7,TGTGCCAGCAGCTTAGGAGGGCAGCTGAGGCGGTACGAGCAGTACTTC,CASSLGGQLRRYEQYF
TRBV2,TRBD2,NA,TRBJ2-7,TGTGCCAGCAGTGAATCTAGCGGGAGCCTCCTCGAGCAGTACTTC,CASSESSGSLLEQYF
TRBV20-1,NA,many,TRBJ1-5,TGCAGTGCTAGAGATCCACAGGGAAGCAATCAGCCCCAGCATTTT,CSARDPQGSNQPQHF
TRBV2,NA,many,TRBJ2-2,TGTGCCAGCGGCCCGGCGGAGGCCGGGGAGCTGTTTTTT,CASGPAEAGELFF
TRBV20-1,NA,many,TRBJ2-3,TGCAGTGCCAGAGCGAGACTTTCCTACTACACAGATACGCAGTATTTT,CSARARLSYYTDTQYF
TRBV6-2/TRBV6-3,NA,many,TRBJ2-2,TGTGCCAGCAGCCCGCACAGGGTTAGCACCGGGGAGCTGTTTTTT,CASSPHRVSTGELFF
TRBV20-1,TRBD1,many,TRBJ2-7,TGCAGTGCTAGTCCAGGGGGCAACTCTTACGAGCAGTACTTC,CSASPGGNSYEQYF
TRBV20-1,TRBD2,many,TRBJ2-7,TGCAGTGCTAGAAGTAGCGGGAGGGTCCTGGGATACGAGCAGTACTTC,CSARSSGRVLGYEQYF
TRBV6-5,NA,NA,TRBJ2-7,TGTGCCAGCAGCCTAAACGGGAGAGGGGGCTACGAGCAGTACTTC,CASSLNGRGGYEQYF
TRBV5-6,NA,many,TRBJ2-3,TGTGCCAGCAGCTTGGTAGGGAAAGATACGCAGTATTTT,CASSLVGKDTQYF
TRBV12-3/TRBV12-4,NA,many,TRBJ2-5,TGTGCCAGCTTTTTCGGGGGGACCCAGTACTTC,CASFFGGTQYF
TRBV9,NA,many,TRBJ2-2,TGTGCCAGCAGCGTAGCTTTAGGAGGGGAGCTGTTTTTT,CASSVALGGELFF
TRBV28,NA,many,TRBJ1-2,TGTGCCAGCAGAGCAGGCGCTGGCTACACCTTC,CASRAGAGYTF
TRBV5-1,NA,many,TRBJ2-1,TGCGCCAGCAGCCGGGGCCCCTCTAGCGATGAGCAGTTCTTC,CASSRGPSSDEQFF
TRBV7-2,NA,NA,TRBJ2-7,TGTGCCAGCAGCTCCTCAGGGAAACCCTACGAGCAGTACTTC,CASSSSGKPYEQYF
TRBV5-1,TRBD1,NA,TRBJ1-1,TGCGCCAGTGTACGGGACAGCGAAAACACTGAAGCTTTCTTT,CASVRDSENTEAFF
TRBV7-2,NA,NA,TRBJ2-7,TGTGCCAGCAGCCAAGGGGGGCAGGTCCCCTACGAGCAGTACTTC,CASSQGGQVPYEQYF
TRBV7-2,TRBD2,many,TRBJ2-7,TGTGCCACCCAGGAAATGACTAGCGGGAGCTCCTACGAGCAGTACTTC,CATQEMTSGSSYEQYF
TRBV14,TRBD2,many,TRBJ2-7,TGTGCCAGCAGCCAAGCGCGGGCAGCGGGAGCGGGCGAGCAGTACTTC,CASSQARAAGAGEQYF
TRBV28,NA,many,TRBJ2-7,TGTGCCAGCAGACGACAGTCGACATCCTACGAGCAGTACTTC,CASRRQSTSYEQYF
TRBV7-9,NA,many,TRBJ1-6,TGTGCCAGCAGCCCTACCCAGGGGTTTAATTCACCCCTCCACTTT,CASSPTQGFNSPLHF
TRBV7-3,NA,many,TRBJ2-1,TGTGCCAGCAGCCTGACTAGTCAGAATGAGCAGTTCTTC,CASSLTSQNEQFF
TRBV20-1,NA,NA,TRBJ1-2,TGCAGTGCTGGAAGGTACAGGGTTTCATACACCTTC,CSAGRYRVSYTF
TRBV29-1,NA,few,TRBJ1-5,TGCAGCGTTGAGTCAGGGTTTGGACAGCCCCAGCATTTT,CSVESGFGQPQHF
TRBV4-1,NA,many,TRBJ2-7,TGCGCCAGCAGCCAGGCGGGACTTTCCTACGAGCAGTACTTC,CASSQAGLSYEQYF
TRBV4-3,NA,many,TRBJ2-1,TGCGCCAGCAGCCGAAATAGCGGCTCCTACAATGAGCAGTTCTTC,CASSRNSGSYNEQFF
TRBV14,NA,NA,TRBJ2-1,TGTGCCAGCAGCCCCGTCGTATTGAACTCCCTCACGGTGAATGAGTTCTTC,CASSPVVLNSLTVNEFF
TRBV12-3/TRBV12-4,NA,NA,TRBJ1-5,TGTGCCAGCAGTTTAGAGGGTTTTAGCAATCAGCCCCAGCATTTT,CASSLEGFSNQPQHF
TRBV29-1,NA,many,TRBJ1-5,TGCAGCGTAATAGTTAGGGGGAAGGAGCCCCAGCATTTT,CSVIVRGKEPQHF
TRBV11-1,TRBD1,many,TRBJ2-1,TGTGCCACCATTGCGGGACAGGGGTATGAGCAGTTCTTC,CATIAGQGYEQFF
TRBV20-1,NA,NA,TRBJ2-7,TGCAGTGAGTATCCGGGACAAGGACTTGGGGGCCACGAGCAGTACTTC,CSEYPGQGLGGHEQYF
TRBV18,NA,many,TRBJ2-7,TGTGCCAGCTCACCACAGTCGGGAGTGAGAGGGGTCTACGAGCAGTACTTC,CASSPQSGVRGVYEQYF
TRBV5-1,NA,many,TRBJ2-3,TGCGCCAGCAGCTTCTCGAGCGATACGCAGTATTTT,CASSFSSDTQYF
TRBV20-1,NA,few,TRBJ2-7,TGCAGTGCTAGAGACCCCGGGCGGGCTTTCGAGCAGTACTTC,CSARDPGRAFEQYF
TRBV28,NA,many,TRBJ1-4,TGTGCCAGCAAAATAACGGGACACGAGATTGCAACTAATGAAAAACTGTTTTTT,CASKITGHEIATNEKLFF
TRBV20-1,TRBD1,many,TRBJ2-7,TGCAGTGCTACCGGGACAGACCCCTACGAGCAGTACTTC,CSATGTDPYEQYF
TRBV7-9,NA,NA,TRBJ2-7,TGTGCCAGCAGTATAGACCCGACCGCCGAGCAGTACTTC,CASSIDPTAEQYF